Each of the 23 T cell receptor beta chains below was sequenced from the same sample in a study of blood T cell repertoires in COVID-19. This table comes from immunoSEQ multiplex PCR, and its TCRdb copy is limited to in-frame clones, with some not included. The repertoire has 150,000 to 200,000 clones, around 80% of them found once; the top ten carry 13% to 15%. Sequencing input: peripheral blood. The receptor source for this set is a man aged 30-40 years with active or convalescent COVID-19.

This sequence joins TRBV11-3 and TRBJ2-3, with 10 bases fitting TRBD2. The CDR3 has 15 residues. Losses at the gene ends were 4 bases for V and 3 bases for J; bases not matched to a gene: 4. The germline V gene has CDR1 SGHNT and CDR2 YENEEA. The CDR3 sequence: CASSSGLAETDTQYF. For the CDR3, the DNA is TGTGCCAGCAGCTCCGGACTAGCGGAGACAGATACGCAGTATTTT.

This clone was seen more than once but under ten times. The chain employs TRBV4-2 and TRBJ2-6; possibly TRBD1 for D (5 bases). V shed 2 bases and J shed 4 bases, with 9 bases lying between them. In germline, CDR1 is LGHNA, CDR2 YNFKEQ. The CDR3 is 15 residues long. This CDR3 reads CASSQSGSGANVLTF. CDR3 bases: TGTGCCAGCAGCCAATCAGGGTCCGGGGCCAACGTCCTGACTTTC.

CDR3 residues: CASSLGSRPLVAFF. CDR3 nucleotides: TGTGCCAGCAGCTTAGGGTCGCGTCCCCTTGTAGCTTTCTTT. The chain uses TRBV7-9 and TRBJ1-1; D is uncertain. The V end lost 1 base, the J end lost 10 bases, and 16 bases lay between the germline ends. The length of the CDR3 is 14 residues. Per the germline V gene, CDR1 is SEHNR and CDR2 is FQNEAQ (reference sequence).

This sequence joins TRBV19 and TRBJ2-2; no definite D call. Germline V CDR1 and CDR2: LNHDA, SQIVND (reference sequence). The V gene lost 4 bases and the J gene lost 1 base, with 4 bases spanning the gap. The CDR3 loop spans 13 amino acids. CDR3 sequence (DNA): TGTGCCAGTAGTAGTCGGAACACCGGGGAGCTGTTTTTT. It specifies CASSSRNTGELFF.

The CDR3 region has the DNA TGTGCCAGCAGTCCCGGCCTAGCGGGGGGCCGGAACACCGGGGAGCTGTTTTTT. It encodes CASSPGLAGGRNTGELFF. The chain couples TRBV2 to TRBJ2-2; 11 bases line up with TRBD2. The V and J ends lost 5 bases and 1 base, in that order; junction bases with no gene match: 9. Germline CDR1 SNHLY, CDR2 FYNNEI. The CDR3 has 18 residues.

This chain uses TRBV24-1 with TRBJ1-1, with D perhaps matching TRBD1 (5 bases). The CDR3 is 12 residues long. CDR1 and CDR2 from the germline V gene are KGHDR and SFDVKD. V lost 12 bases, J lost 3 bases, and 13 bases lay in between. For the CDR3, the DNA is TGTGCCGTGGCGGGGGAGTACACTGAAGCTTTCTTT. Translation gives CAVAGEYTEAFF.

This clone has ten or more counts. This chain joins TRBV12-3 or TRBV12-4 and TRBJ1-1; 7 nucleotides align to TRBD1. The V gene end was trimmed by 6 bases and the J gene end by 4 bases; junction bases not matched to a gene: 5. There are 13 residues in the CDR3. The CDR3 coding sequence is TGTGCCAGCAGCCCAGGGGGTGCCACTGAAGCTTTCTTT. Residues: CASSPGGATEAFF.

V usage is TRBV28 and J usage is TRBJ2-7, with D possibly TRBD2 on 6 matching bases. The CDR3 is 15 residues long. CDR1 and CDR2 (germline): MDHEN, SYDVKM. Trimming stripped 5 bases from V and 7 bases from J, with 21 bases between. The CDR3, as DNA: TGTGCCAGCAGTCCGCCGGGGGATTTTACGGGGGAGCAGTACGTC. It encodes CASSPPGDFTGEQYV.

The chain couples TRBV30 to TRBJ1-1, with D hard to call. This CDR3 is 14 amino acids long. The ends were cut back, 3 bases at V and 5 bases at J, with 16 bases in the middle. Germline CDR1 and CDR2: GTSNPN and SVGIG (reference sequence). Here the CDR3 reads CAWRAPPGRTEAFF. The DNA of the CDR3 is TGTGCCTGGAGAGCACCCCCAGGTAGGACTGAAGCTTTCTTT.

The genes are TRBV19 and TRBJ2-4; 9 nucleotides align to TRBD1. The V gene end was trimmed by 6 bases and the J gene end by 2 bases; junction bases not matched to a gene: 17. Germline loops: CDR1 LNHDA, CDR2 SQIVND (reference sequence). The CDR3 loop spans 19 amino acids. The CDR3 sequence is CASSRTGEQWVRTKNIQYF. The CDR3 nucleotides read TGTGCCAGTAGCCGGACAGGGGAACAGTGGGTTCGGACCAAAAACATTCAGTACTTC.

V is TRBV6-5 and J is TRBJ2-3; D call uncertain. This CDR3 is 13 amino acids long. The germline gives CDR1 MNHEY, CDR2 SVGAGI. The V gene lost 4 bases and the J gene lost 3 bases, with 8 bases spanning the gap. CDR3 amino acids: CASSSRVTDTQYF. For the CDR3, the DNA is TGTGCCAGCAGTTCTCGCGTTACAGATACGCAGTATTTT.

The chain carries TRBV4-1 and TRBJ2-5, with a weak D call TRBD1 (6 bases). Germline-derived CDR1 and CDR2 are MGHRA and YSYEKL. Trimming pared 2 bases from V and 1 base from J, leaving 20 bases between. This CDR3 is built from 18 residues. The DNA for the CDR3 is TGCGCCAGCAGCCAACTAACAGGGATTGGAGCTGTCCAAGAGACCCAGTACTTC. Residues: CASSQLTGIGAVQETQYF.

The genes are TRBV5-6 and TRBJ2-2; possibly TRBD1 for D (5 bases). V dropped 4 bases and J dropped 1 base, with 11 bases sitting between them. The length of the CDR3 is 15 residues. The germline CDR1 and CDR2 sequences are SGHDT and YYEEEE. The CDR3: CASSLGRVNTGELFF. Written as DNA, the CDR3 is TGTGCCAGCAGCCTCGGCAGGGTGAACACCGGGGAGCTGTTTTTT.

The chain recombines TRBV6-4 with TRBJ1-5; 11 bases are a match to TRBD1. After removal of 5 bases from V and 6 bases from J, the junction contained 6 bases not matched to a gene. The V gene's germline CDR1 is MRHNA and CDR2 SNTAGT. This CDR3 spans 15 amino acids. CDR3 nucleotide sequence: TGTGCCAGCAGTCCGGACAGGGGGCTAGGTCAGCCCCAGCATTTT. Translating gives CASSPDRGLGQPQHF.

The count of this clone is one. This rearrangement joins TRBV5-4 to TRBJ1-2, with D maybe TRBD1 (5 bases). V lost 4 bases to trimming and J lost 8 bases, with 27 bases between them. CDR1 SGHNT and CDR2 YYREEE come from the germline V gene (reference sequence). This CDR3 spans 17 amino acids. The CDR3 region is CASSLMGVGAGSRGYTF. As DNA, the CDR3 is TGTGCCAGCAGCCTTATGGGTGTTGGGGCCGGGTCTAGGGGCTACACCTTC. Combining the CDR3 with reference TRBV5-4 and TRBJ1-2 gives the whole variable domain ETGVTQSPTHLIKTRGQQVTLRCSSQSGHNTVSWYQQALGQGPQFIFQYYREEENGRGNFPPRFSGLQFPNYSSELNVNALELDDSALYLCASSLMGVGAGSRGYTFGSGTRLTVV.

This sequence joins TRBV5-8 and TRBJ1-3; D unclear. CDR3 length: 14 residues. The germline V gene has CDR1 SGHTS and CDR2 YDEGEE. V was clipped by 1 base and J by 2 bases, with 7 bases between them. In DNA form, the CDR3 reads TGTGCCAGCAGCTTGTTAACGGCTGGAAACACCATATATTTT. Its protein is CASSLLTAGNTIYF.

The rearrangement joins TRBV7-2 to TRBJ2-7; no firm D call. Germline-derived CDR1 and CDR2 are SGHTA and FQGNSA. The CDR3 runs to 13 residues. The V gene lost 7 bases and the J gene lost 2 bases, with 12 bases spanning the gap. The CDR3 bases are TGTGCCAGCACCACACATGGAGCCTACGAGCAGTACTTC. Its protein is CASTTHGAYEQYF.

This CDR3 reads CASSPRGTGNYGYTF. The CDR3 nucleotides read TGTGCCAGCAGCCCGAGGGGGACAGGGAACTATGGCTACACCTTC. The chain recombines TRBV6-5 with TRBJ1-2; 9 bases align to TRBD1. V lost 6 bases to trimming and J lost 2 bases; unmatched junction nucleotides: 7. The CDR3 has 15 amino acids. Germline values: CDR1 MNHEY, CDR2 SVGAGI.

The rearrangement uses TRBV5-6 and TRBJ1-2; TRBD1 matches 9 bases. CDR1 and CDR2 from the germline V gene are SGHDT and YYEEEE. V trimming: 5 bases; J trimming: 4 bases; junction bases outside the gene matches: 9. The CDR3 is 15 residues long. CDR3 loop: CASSKGQGLTYGYTF. For the CDR3, the DNA is TGTGCCAGCAGTAAGGGACAGGGCCTTACCTATGGCTACACCTTC.

This chain joins TRBV6-5 and TRBJ1-2; D possibly corresponds to TRBD1 (5 bases). Trimming shortened V by 0 bases and J by 5 bases, and 13 bases separated the two germline ends. The germline V gene has CDR1 MNHEY and CDR2 SVGAGI. CDR3 length: 15 residues. Here the CDR3 reads CASSYSGSGGYGYTF. The DNA for the CDR3 is TGTGCCAGCAGTTACTCCGGGAGCGGGGGATATGGCTACACCTTC.

The chain uses TRBV2 and TRBJ2-6; D is ambiguous. This CDR3 spans 15 amino acids. The V end lost 3 bases, the J end lost 0 bases, and 6 bases lay between the germline ends. Germline CDR1 is SNHLY and CDR2 is FYNNEI. For the CDR3, the DNA is TGTGCCAGCAGTGACGGTAGCTCTGGGGCCAACGTCCTGACTTTC. This encodes CASSDGSSGANVLTF.

The chain combines TRBV28 with TRBJ1-1; 9 nucleotides align to TRBD1. V lost 5 bases to trimming and J lost 0 bases; unmatched junction nucleotides: 1. Germline-derived CDR1 and CDR2 are MDHEN and SYDVKM. This CDR3 spans 14 amino acids. CDR3 residues: CASSRDRVNTEAFF. The CDR3 DNA follows: TGTGCCAGCAGTAGGGACAGGGTGAACACTGAAGCTTTCTTT.

The V gene is TRBV6-6, the J gene TRBJ1-2; no definite D call. The germline gives CDR1 MNHNY, CDR2 SVGAGI (reference sequence). CDR3 length equals 14 residues. Trimming removed 0 bases from V and 3 bases from J, with 8 bases in between. CDR3 protein: CASSYSAADYGYTF. CDR3 DNA sequence: TGTGCCAGCAGTTACTCGGCGGCAGACTATGGCTACACCTTC.